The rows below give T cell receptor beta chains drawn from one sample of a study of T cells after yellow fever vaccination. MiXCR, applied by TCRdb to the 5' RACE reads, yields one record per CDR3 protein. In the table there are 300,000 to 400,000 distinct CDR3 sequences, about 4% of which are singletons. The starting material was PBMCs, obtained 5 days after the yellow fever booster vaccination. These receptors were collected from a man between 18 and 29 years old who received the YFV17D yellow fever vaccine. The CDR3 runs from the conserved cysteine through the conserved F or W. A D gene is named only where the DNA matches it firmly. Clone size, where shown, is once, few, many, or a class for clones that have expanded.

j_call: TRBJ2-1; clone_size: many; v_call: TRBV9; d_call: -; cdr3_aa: CASSPRVGDYNEQFF; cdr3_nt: TGTGCCAGCAGCCCAAGGGTGGGGGATTACAATGAGCAGTTCTTC
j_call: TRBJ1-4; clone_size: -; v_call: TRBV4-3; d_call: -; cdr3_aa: CASSQGGFQNNEKLFF; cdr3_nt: TGCGCCAGCAGCCAAGGTGGCTTCCAGAATAATGAAAAACTGTTTTTT
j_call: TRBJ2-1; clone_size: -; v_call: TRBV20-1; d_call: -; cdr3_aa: CSARVTGGTYLNEQFF; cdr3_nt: TGCAGTGCTAGAGTTACCGGGGGTACCTATTTGAATGAGCAGTTCTTC
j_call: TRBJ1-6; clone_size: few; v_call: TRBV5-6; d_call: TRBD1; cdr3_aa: CASSLRTGPLTLHF; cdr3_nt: TGTGCCAGCAGCTTGAGGACAGGTCCCTTAACCCTCCACTTT
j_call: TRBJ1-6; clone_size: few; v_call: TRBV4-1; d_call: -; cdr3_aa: CASSQGASNNSPLHF; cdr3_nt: TGCGCCAGCAGCCAAGGAGCATCGAATAATTCACCCCTCCACTTT
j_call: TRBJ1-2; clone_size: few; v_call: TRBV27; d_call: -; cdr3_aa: CASSPRANYGYTF; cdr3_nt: TGTGCCAGCAGTCCTAGGGCCAACTATGGCTACACCTTC
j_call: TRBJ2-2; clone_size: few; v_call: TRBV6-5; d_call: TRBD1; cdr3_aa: CASSYGTVHGELFF; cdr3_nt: TGTGCCAGCAGTTACGGGACAGTGCACGGGGAGCTGTTTTTT
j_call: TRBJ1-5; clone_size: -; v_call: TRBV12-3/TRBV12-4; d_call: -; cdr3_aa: CASTQWPGEFNQPQHF; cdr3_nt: TGTGCCAGCACCCAATGGCCGGGGGAATTTAATCAGCCCCAGCATTTT
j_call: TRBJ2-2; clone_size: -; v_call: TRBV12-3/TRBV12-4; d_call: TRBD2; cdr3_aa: CASRPTSGYTGELFF; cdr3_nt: TGTGCCAGCAGGCCGACTAGCGGCTACACCGGGGAGCTGTTTTTT
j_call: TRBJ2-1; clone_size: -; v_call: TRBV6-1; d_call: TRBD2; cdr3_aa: CASRPIAGYNEQFF; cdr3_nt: TGTGCCAGCAGACCTATAGCGGGGTACAATGAGCAGTTCTTC
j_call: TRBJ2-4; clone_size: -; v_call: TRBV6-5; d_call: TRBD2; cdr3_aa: CASSYGVSRRGDIQYF; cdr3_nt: TGTGCCAGCAGTTACGGGGTCAGCCGCCGGGGGGACATTCAGTACTTC
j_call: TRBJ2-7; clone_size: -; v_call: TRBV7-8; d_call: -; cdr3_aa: CASSLRGRDRFSHSEQYF; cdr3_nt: TGTGCCAGCAGCTTAAGGGGTCGCGACAGGTTTAGTCACTCCGAGCAGTACTTC
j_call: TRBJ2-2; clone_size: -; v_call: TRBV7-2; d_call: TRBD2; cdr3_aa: CASSSPFDGGGAYQTGELFF; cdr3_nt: TGTGCCAGCAGCTCTCCGTTTGACGGCGGGGGGGCCTATCAAACCGGGGAGCTGTTTTTT
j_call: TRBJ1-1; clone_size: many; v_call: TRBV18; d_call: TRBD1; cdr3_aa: CASLPGQKNTEAFF; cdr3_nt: TGTGCCAGCTTGCCGGGACAGAAGAACACTGAAGCTTTCTTT
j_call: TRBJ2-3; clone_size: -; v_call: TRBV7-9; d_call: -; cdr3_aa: CASSLVGTSTDTQYF; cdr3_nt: TGTGCCAGCAGCTTAGTGGGGACTAGCACAGATACGCAGTATTTT
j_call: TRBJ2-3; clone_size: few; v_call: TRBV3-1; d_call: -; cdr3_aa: CASSQERGEDTQYF; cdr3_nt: TGTGCCAGCAGCCAAGAAAGGGGCGAAGATACGCAGTATTTT
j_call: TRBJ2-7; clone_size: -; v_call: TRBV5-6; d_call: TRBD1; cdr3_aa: CASRTGTGIPYEQYF; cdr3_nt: TGTGCCAGCAGGACCGGGACAGGGATCCCCTACGAGCAGTACTTC
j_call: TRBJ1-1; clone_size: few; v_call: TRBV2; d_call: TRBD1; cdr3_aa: CASSHPGQAETEAFF; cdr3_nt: TGTGCCAGCAGTCACCCGGGACAGGCGGAAACTGAAGCTTTCTTT
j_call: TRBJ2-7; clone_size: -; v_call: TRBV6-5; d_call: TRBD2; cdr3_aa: CASGPRGGVYEQYF; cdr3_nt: TGTGCCAGCGGCCCACGGGGGGGGGTCTACGAGCAGTACTTC
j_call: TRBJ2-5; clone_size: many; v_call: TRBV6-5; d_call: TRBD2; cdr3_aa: CASSYLASGTGTQYF; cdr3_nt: TGTGCCAGCAGTTACTTGGCTAGCGGAACCGGGACCCAGTACTTC
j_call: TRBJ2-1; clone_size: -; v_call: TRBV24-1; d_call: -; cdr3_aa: CATSRTDEQFF; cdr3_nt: TGTGCCACCAGTCGGACAGACGAGCAGTTCTTC
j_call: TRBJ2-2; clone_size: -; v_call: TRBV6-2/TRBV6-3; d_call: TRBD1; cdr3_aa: CASSYGTGTGELFF; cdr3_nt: TGTGCCAGCAGTTACGGGACAGGCACCGGGGAGCTGTTTTTT
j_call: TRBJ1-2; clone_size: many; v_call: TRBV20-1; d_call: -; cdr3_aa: CSARDQGRERYGYTF; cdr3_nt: TGCAGTGCTAGAGATCAGGGCAGGGAGCGCTATGGCTACACCTTC
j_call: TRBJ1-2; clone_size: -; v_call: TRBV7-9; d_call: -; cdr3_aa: CASSRSHDRGYTF; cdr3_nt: TGTGCCAGCAGCCGCAGCCACGACAGAGGCTACACCTTC
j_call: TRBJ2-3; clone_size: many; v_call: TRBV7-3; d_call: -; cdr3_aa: CASSLSRADTQYF; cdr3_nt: TGTGCCAGCAGCTTATCACGGGCGGATACGCAGTATTTT
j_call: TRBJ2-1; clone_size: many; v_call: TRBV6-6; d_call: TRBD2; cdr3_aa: CATAGLEYNEQFF; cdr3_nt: TGTGCCACCGCGGGACTAGAGTACAATGAGCAGTTCTTC
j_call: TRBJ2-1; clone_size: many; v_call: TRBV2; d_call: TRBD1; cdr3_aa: CASPPQGAHYNEQFF; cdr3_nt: TGTGCCAGCCCCCCGCAGGGGGCCCATTACAATGAGCAGTTCTTC
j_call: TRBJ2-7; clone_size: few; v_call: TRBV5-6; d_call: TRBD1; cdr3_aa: CASTLGQGFEQYF; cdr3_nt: TGTGCCAGCACACTCGGACAGGGATTCGAGCAGTACTTC
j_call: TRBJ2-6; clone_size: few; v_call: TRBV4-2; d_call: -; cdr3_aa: CASSLTDSGANVLTF; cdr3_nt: TGTGCCAGCAGCCTTACAGACTCTGGGGCCAACGTCCTGACTTTC
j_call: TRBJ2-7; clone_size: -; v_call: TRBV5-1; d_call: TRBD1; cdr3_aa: CASRAQGATYEQYF; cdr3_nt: TGCGCCAGCAGGGCCCAGGGGGCCACCTACGAGCAGTACTTC
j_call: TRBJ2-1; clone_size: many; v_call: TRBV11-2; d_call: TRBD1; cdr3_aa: CASKTGAVNEQFF; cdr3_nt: TGTGCCAGCAAGACAGGGGCGGTCAATGAGCAGTTCTTC
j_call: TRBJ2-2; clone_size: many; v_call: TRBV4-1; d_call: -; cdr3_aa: CASSQEPQGGTGELFF; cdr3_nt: TGCGCCAGCAGCCAAGAACCGCAGGGAGGCACCGGGGAGCTGTTTTTT
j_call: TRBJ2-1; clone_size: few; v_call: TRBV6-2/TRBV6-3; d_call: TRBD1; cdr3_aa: CASSPQGDNEQFF; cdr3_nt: TGTGCCAGCTCGCCACAGGGGGACAATGAGCAGTTCTTC
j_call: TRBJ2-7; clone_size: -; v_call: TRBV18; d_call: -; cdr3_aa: CASSRGQGSYYEQYF; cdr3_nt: TGTGCCAGCTCGCGGGGCCAGGGAAGCTACTACGAGCAGTACTTC
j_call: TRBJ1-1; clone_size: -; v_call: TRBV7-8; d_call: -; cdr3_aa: CASSLRSPSEKVAFF; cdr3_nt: TGTGCCAGCAGCTTAAGGTCTCCTAGTGAGAAAGTTGCTTTCTTT
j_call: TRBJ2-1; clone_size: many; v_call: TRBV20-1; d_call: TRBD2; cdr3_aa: CSARGLAEYNEQFF; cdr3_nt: TGCAGTGCTAGAGGACTAGCGGAATACAATGAGCAGTTCTTC
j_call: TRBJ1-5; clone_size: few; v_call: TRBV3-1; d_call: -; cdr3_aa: CASAWWGQNQPQHF; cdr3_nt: TGTGCCAGCGCCTGGTGGGGGCAAAATCAGCCCCAGCATTTT
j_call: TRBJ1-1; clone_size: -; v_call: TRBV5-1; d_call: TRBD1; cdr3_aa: CASSTDRGPEAFF; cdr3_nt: TGCGCCAGCAGCACTGACAGGGGCCCTGAAGCTTTCTTT
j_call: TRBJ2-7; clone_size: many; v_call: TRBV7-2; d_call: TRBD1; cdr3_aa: CASSLGSGQGKQYF; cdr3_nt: TGTGCCAGCAGCTTAGGATCGGGACAGGGGAAGCAGTACTTC
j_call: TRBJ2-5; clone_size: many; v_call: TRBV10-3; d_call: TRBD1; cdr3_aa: CATGPGQGQGTQYF; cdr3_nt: TGTGCCACCGGCCCGGGACAGGGACAGGGGACCCAGTACTTC
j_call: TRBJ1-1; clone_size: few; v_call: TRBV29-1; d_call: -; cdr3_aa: CSVPDRNTEAFF; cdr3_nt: TGCAGCGTCCCTGACAGGAACACTGAAGCTTTCTTT
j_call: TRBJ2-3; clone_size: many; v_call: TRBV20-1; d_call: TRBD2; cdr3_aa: CSARLAGEFVGDTQYF; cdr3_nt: TGCAGTGCTAGACTAGCGGGGGAATTTGTTGGAGATACGCAGTATTTT
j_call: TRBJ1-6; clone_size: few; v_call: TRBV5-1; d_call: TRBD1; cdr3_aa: CASSLAPQGANSPLHF; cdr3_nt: TGCGCCAGCAGCTTGGCCCCCCAGGGGGCAAACTCACCCCTCCACTTT
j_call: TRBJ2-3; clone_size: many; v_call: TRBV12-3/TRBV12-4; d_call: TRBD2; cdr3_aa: CASSFAAGVGTDTQYF; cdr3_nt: TGTGCCAGCAGTTTTGCGGCGGGGGTTGGCACAGATACGCAGTATTTT
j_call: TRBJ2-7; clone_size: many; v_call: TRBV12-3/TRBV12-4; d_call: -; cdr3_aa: CASSFSGASYEQYF; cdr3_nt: TGTGCCAGCAGTTTCAGTGGGGCCTCCTACGAGCAGTACTTC
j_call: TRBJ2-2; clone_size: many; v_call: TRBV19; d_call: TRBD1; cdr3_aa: CASSIGTGGSGELFF; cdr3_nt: TGTGCCAGTAGTATTGGGACAGGAGGGTCCGGGGAGCTGTTTTTT
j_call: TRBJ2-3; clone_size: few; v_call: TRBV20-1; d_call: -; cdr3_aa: CSADAAWRTGSTDTQYF; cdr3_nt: TGCAGTGCTGATGCGGCGTGGCGGACCGGTAGCACAGATACGCAGTATTTT
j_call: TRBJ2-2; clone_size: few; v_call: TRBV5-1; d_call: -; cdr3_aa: CASSIYQGRMYGELFF; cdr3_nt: TGCGCCAGCAGCATCTACCAGGGGAGAATGTACGGGGAGCTGTTTTTT
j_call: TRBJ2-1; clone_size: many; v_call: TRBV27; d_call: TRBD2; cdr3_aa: CASRRRPSGGSFEQFF; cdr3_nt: TGTGCCAGCAGACGACGACCTAGCGGGGGATCGTTTGAGCAGTTCTTC
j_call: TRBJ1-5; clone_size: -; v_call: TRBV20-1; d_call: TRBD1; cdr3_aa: CSASLQGGWKPQHF; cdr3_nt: TGCAGTGCTAGTTTACAGGGGGGATGGAAGCCCCAGCATTTT
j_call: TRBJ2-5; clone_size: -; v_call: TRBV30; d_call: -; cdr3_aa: CAWSRNFEEETQYF; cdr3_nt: TGTGCCTGGAGTAGGAACTTCGAAGAAGAGACCCAGTACTTC
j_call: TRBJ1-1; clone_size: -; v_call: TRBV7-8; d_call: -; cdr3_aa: CASSLSALTEAFF; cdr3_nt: TGTGCCAGCAGCTTATCAGCGCTCACTGAAGCTTTCTTT
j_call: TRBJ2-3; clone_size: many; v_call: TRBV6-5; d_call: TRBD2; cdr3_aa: CASSSPSSAGGLDTQYF; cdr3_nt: TGTGCCAGCAGTTCCCCGTCCTCTGCGGGGGGGCTGGATACGCAGTATTTT
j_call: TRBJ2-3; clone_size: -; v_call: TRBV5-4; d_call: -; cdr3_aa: CASSLGTRPGTDTQYF; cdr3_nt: TGTGCCAGCAGCCTGGGGACTCGACCTGGCACAGATACGCAGTATTTT
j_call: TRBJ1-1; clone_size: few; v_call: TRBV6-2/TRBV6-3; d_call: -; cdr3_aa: CASSYNRNTEAFF; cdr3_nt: TGTGCCAGCAGTTATAATCGGAACACTGAAGCTTTCTTT
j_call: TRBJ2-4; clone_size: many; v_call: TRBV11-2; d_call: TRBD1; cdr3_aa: CASSNTGVAKNIQYF; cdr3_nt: TGTGCCAGCAGCAACACAGGGGTGGCCAAAAACATTCAGTACTTC